What follows describes a single T cell receptor beta chain. Deletions cut 4 bases from V and 7 bases from J, with 20 bases between. The CDR3 runs 16 residues. Germline V gene data show CDR1 as SGHDN and CDR2 as FVKESK. The data belong to a study of T cell responses to AZD1222 COVID-19 vaccine. Sequencing used immunoSEQ multiplex PCR; TCRdb keeps in-frame clones, though not all of them. The sample records about 150,000 clones, 90% to 95% being singletons. The genes are TRBV14 and TRBJ2-1; TRBD2 might be the D (6 bases). Specimen: peripheral blood, collected 28 days after the second AZD1222 dose. The source of this sequence is an adult who received the AZD1222 COVID-19 vaccine. CDR3 bases: TGTGCCAGCAGCCCCCGACTCAGCAGTGGGAGGAATGAGCAGTTCTTC. Amino acid sequence: CASSPRLSSGRNEQFF.